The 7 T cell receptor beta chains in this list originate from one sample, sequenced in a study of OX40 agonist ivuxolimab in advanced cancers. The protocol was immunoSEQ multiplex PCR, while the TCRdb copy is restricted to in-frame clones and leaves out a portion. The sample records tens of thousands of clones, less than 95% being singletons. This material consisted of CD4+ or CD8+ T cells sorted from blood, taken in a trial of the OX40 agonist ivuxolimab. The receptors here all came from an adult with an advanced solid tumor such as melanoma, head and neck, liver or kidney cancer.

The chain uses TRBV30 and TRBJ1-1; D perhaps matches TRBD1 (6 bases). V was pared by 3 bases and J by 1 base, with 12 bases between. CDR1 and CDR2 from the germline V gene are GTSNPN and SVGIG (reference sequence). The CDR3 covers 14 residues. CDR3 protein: CAWSETGANTEAFF. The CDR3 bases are TGTGCCTGGAGCGAGACGGGGGCGAACACTGAAGCTTTCTTT. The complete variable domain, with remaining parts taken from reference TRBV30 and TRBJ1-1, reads SQTIHQWPATLVQPVGSPLSLECTVEGTSNPNLYWYRQAAGRGLQLLFYSVGIGQISSEVPQNLSASRPQDRQFILSSKKLLLSDSGFYLCAWSETGANTEAFFGQGTRLTVV.

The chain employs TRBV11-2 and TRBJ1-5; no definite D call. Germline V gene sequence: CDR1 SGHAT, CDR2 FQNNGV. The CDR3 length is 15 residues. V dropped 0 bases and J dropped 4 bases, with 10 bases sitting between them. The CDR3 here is CASSLDYTGNQPQHF. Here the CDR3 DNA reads TGTGCCAGCAGCTTAGATTATACGGGGAATCAGCCCCAGCATTTT.

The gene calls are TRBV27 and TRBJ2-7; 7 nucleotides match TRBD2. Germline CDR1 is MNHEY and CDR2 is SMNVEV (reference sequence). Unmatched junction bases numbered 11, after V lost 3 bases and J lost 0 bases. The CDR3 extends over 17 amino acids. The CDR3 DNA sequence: TGTGCCAGCAGTTTCCGGGTCCCCGTAGCGGGCTCCTACGAGCAGTACGTC. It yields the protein CASSFRVPVAGSYEQYV.

CDR3 amino acids: CAWTPAWGSTDTQYF. CDR3 in DNA: TGTGCCTGGACACCTGCCTGGGGGTCCACAGATACGCAGTATTTT. The rearrangement joins TRBV30 to TRBJ2-3; TRBD1 or TRBD2 may be the D gene (5 bases each). From germline, CDR1 is GTSNPN and CDR2 SVGIG (reference sequence). V was trimmed by 4 bases and J by 2 bases, leaving 16 bases between them. The CDR3 has 15 amino acids.

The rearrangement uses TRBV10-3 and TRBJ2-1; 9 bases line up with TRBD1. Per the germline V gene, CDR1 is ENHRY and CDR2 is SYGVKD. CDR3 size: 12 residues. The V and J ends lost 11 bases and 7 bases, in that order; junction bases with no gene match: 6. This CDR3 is CAEGQGGNEQFF. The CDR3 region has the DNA TGTGCCGAGGGACAGGGTGGTAATGAGCAGTTCTTC.

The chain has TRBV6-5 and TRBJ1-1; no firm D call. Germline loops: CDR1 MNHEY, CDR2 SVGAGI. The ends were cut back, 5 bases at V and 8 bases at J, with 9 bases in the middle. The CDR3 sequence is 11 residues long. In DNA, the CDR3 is TGTGCCAGCAGTGAAATAAGAGAAGCTTTCTTT. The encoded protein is CASSEIREAFF.

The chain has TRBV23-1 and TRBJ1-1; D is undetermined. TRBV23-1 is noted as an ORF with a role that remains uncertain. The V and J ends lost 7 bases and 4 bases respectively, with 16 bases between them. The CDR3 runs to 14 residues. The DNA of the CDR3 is TGCGCCAGCACCCCCGCCATAGAGAGCACTGAAGCTTTCTTT. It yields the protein CASTPAIESTEAFF.